A selection of T cell receptor beta chains follows, all from one sample in a study of blood T cell repertoires in COVID-19. The protocol was immunoSEQ multiplex PCR, while the TCRdb copy is restricted to in-frame clones and leaves out a portion. The data show more than 45,000 clones, around 87% seen once. Sequenced: peripheral blood. The receptors were gathered from a human donor with active COVID-19. The donor label of this sample is uncertain. Each CDR3 is given with its conserved first and last residue. Each record gives: clone size, J gene, V gene, CDR3 protein. For some rows the clone size is stated as once, few or many, or as a class when expanded; others skip it.

NA | TRBJ1-2 | TRBV14 | CASSQVQFGGYTF
NA | TRBJ1-1 | TRBV6-6 | CASSPPRNTEAFF
NA | TRBJ1-1 | TRBV7-2 | CASSPGGARGTEAFF
NA | TRBJ2-7 | TRBV10-2 | CASSEPGLAYEQYF
NA | TRBJ1-5 | TRBV5-1 | CASSYGGNQPQHF
once | TRBJ2-1 | TRBV4-2 | CASSQVLLASPLDEQFF
once | TRBJ2-1 | TRBV5-6 | CASSGTGGDYNEQFF
NA | TRBJ1-2 | TRBV28 | CASSSTAHYGYTF
NA | TRBJ2-5 | TRBV27 | CASSLVRGGTQYF
NA | TRBJ1-1 | TRBV10-3 | CAISVEGRGTEAFF
NA | TRBJ1-3 | TRBV5-1 | CASSREDGNSGNTIYF
NA | TRBJ1-2 | TRBV30 | CGTDSYYGYTF
few | TRBJ1-5 | TRBV5-6 | CASSMTGRDQPQHF
NA | TRBJ1-2 | TRBV6-2/TRBV6-3 | CASSYSTFRTGDHGYTF
NA | TRBJ1-2 | TRBV9 | CASSATENYGYTF
NA | TRBJ2-7 | TRBV13 | CASSLAGAYEQYF
NA | TRBJ1-1 | TRBV7-9 | CASSFGGREHTEAFF
few | TRBJ1-6 | TRBV27 | CASSLSGRVQNSPLHF
medium-sized | TRBJ1-1 | TRBV19 | CASSSPGSRF
NA | TRBJ2-3 | TRBV2 | CASGGTSGRGIDTQYF
NA | TRBJ1-2 | TRBV5-8 | CASSKGDRGSYGYTF
NA | TRBJ1-6 | TRBV10-3 | CAISDRTGGNSPLHF
NA | TRBJ1-4 | TRBV18 | CASSMDRGYEKLFF
few | TRBJ2-7 | TRBV14 | CASSQGPGIFYEQYF
once | TRBJ1-6 | TRBV20-1 | CSARGAPLHF
once | TRBJ2-5 | TRBV10-2 | CASSRLAGVETQYF
NA | TRBJ2-5 | TRBV5-1 | CASSPGPGGRQETQYF
NA | TRBJ2-3 | TRBV11-3 | CASSPSTDTQYF
NA | TRBJ2-1 | TRBV9 | CASSARGTSGRARNEQFF
NA | TRBJ2-3 | TRBV4-3 | CASSQEGGPRDTQYF
NA | TRBJ2-7 | TRBV28 | CASSLLEGQGYEQYF
NA | TRBJ1-1 | TRBV5-4 | CASSPATTGRTEAFF
few | TRBJ2-5 | TRBV5-7 | CASSSTRSRQETQYF